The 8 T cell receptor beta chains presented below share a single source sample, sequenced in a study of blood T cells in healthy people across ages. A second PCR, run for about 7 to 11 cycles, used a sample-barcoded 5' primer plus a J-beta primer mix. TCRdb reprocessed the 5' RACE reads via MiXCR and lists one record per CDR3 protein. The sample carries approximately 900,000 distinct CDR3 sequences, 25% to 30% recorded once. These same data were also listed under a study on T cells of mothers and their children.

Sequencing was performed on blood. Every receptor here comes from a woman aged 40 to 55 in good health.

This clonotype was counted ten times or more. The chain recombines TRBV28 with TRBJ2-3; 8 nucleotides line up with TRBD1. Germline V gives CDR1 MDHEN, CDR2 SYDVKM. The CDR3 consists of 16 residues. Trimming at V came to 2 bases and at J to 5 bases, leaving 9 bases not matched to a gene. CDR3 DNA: TGTGCCAGCAGTTTACGACCGCAGGGGGCGGAAGATACGCAGTATTTT. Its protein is CASSLRPQGAEDTQYF.

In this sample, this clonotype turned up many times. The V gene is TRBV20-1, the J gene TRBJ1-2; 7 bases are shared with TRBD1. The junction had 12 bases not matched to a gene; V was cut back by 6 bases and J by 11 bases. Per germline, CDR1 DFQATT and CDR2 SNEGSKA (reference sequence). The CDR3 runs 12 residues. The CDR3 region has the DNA TGCAGTGCGAGACCCCGGGACAGATCATACACCTTC. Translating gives CSARPRDRSYTF.

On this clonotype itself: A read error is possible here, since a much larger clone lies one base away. CDR3 sequence reads: CASSQSTGGGETQYF. The DNA for the CDR3 is TGTGCCAGCAGCCAATCCACGGGGGGGGGAGAGACCCAGTACTTC. The chain carries TRBV3-1 and TRBJ2-7; 8 bases line up with TRBD2. Near its end, the DNA agrees better with TRBJ2-5, so the J call may be wrong. From germline, CDR1 is LGHDT and CDR2 YNNKEL (reference sequence). This CDR3 has 15 amino acids.

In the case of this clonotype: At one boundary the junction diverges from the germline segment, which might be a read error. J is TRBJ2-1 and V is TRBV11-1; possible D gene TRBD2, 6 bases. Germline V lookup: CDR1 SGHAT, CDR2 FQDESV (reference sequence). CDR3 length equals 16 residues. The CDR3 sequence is CACSLDRTGGYNEQFF. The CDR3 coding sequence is TGTGCCTGCAGCCTCGACAGAACCGGGGGATACAATGAGCAGTTCTTC.

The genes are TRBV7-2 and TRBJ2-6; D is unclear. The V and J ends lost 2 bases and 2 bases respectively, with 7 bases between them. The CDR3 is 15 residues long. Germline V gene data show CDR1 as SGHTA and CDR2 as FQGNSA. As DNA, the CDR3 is TGTGCCAGCAGCTTATGGAGCCCTGGGGCCAACGTCCTGACTTTC. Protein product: CASSLWSPGANVLTF.

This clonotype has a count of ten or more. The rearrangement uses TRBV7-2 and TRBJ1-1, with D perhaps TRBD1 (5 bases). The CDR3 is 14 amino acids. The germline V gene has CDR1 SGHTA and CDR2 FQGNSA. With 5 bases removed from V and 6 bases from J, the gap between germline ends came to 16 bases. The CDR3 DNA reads TGTGCCAGCAGCCAGGGCAGCACCCGAGCTGAAGCTTTCTTT. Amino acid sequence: CASSQGSTRAEAFF.

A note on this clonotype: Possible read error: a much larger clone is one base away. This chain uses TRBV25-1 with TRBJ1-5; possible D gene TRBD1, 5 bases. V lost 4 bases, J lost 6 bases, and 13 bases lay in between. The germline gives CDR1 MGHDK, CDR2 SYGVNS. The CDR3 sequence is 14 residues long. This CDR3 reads CASSGGDRGQPQHF. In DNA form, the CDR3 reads TGTGCCAGCAGTGGAGGGGATCGAGGTCAGCCCCAGCATTTT. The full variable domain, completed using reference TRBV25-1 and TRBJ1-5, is EADIYQTPRYLVIGTGKKITLECSQTMGHDKMYWYQQDPGMELHLIHYSYGVNSTEKGDLSSESTVSRIRTEHFPLTLESARPSHTSQYLCASSGGDRGQPQHFGDGTRLSIL.

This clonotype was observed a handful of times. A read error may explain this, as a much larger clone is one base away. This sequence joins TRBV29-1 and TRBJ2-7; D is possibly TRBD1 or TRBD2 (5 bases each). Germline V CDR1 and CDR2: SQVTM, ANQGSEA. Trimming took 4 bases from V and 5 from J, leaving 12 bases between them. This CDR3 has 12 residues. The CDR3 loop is CSVARDPHEQYF. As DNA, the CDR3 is TGCAGCGTTGCCAGGGACCCCCACGAGCAGTACTTC.